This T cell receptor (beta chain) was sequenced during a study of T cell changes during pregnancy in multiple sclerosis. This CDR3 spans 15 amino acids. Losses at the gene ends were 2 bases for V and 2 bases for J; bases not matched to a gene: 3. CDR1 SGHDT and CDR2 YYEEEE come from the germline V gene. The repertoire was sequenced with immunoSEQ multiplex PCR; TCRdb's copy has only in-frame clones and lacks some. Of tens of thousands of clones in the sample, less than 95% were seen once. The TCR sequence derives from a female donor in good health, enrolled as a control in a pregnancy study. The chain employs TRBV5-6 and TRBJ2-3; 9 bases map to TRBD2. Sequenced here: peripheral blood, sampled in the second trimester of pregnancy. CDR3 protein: CASSFLAGDTDTQYF. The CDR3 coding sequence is TGTGCCAGCAGCTTCTTAGCGGGGGACACAGATACGCAGTATTTT.